This TCR beta chain was profiled in a study of blood T cell repertoires in COVID-19. Generated by immunoSEQ multiplex PCR, the TCRdb table keeps only in-frame clones and is missing some. The profile shows 100,000 to 150,000 clones, roughly four fifths of them singletons. Per the germline V gene, CDR1 is SGHNT and CDR2 is YYREEE (reference sequence). With V trimmed by 4 bases and J by 5 bases, 6 bases remained unmatched. This CDR3 contains 15 residues. Sample: peripheral blood. The genes are TRBV5-4 and TRBJ2-7; 13 nucleotides line up with TRBD2. The TCR was taken from a man aged 25 to 40 with COVID-19, enrolled during active disease. The CDR3 nucleotides are TGTGCCAGCAGCAGGCGGACTAGCGGGGGCGACGAGCAGTACTTC. Its protein is CASSRRTSGGDEQYF.